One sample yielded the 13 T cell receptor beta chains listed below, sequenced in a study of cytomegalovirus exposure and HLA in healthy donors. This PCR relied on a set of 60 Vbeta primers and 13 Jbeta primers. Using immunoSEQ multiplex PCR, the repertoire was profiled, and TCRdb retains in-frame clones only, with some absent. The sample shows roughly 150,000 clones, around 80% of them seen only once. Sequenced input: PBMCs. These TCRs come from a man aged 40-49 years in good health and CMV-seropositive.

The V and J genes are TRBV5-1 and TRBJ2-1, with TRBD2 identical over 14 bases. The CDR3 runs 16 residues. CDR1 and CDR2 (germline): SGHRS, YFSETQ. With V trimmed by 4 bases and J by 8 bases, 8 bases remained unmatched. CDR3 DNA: TGCGCCAGCAGCCCCGGGACTAGCGGGAGTTTCTATGAGCAGTTCTTC. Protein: CASSPGTSGSFYEQFF.

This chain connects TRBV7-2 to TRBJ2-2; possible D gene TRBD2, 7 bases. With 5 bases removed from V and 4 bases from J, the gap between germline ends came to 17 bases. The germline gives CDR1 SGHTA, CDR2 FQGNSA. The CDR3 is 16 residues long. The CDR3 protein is CASSTPTGRVTGELFF. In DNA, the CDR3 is TGTGCCAGCAGCACCCCCACAGGGAGGGTCACCGGGGAGCTGTTTTTT.

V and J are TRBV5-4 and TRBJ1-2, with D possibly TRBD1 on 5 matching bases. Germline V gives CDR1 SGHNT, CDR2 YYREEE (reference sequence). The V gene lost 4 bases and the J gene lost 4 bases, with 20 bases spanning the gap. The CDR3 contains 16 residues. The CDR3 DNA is TGTGCCAGCAGCCCAGGGCCCCAACCTTCCGGCTATGGCTACACCTTC. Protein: CASSPGPQPSGYGYTF.

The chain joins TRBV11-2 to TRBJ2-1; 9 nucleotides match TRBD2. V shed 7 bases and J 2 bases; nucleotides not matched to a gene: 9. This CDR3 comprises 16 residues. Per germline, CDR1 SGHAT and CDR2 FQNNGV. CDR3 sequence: CASNLQTSGAYNEQFF. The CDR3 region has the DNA TGTGCCAGCAACCTCCAGACTAGCGGAGCCTACAATGAGCAGTTCTTC.

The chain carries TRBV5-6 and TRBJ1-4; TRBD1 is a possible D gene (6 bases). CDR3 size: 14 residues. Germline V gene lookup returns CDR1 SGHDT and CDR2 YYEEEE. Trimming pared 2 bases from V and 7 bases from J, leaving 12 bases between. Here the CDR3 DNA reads TGTGCCAGCAGCTTACAGGGATACGGTGAAAAACTGTTTTTT. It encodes CASSLQGYGEKLFF.

The CDR3: CASGRGNANTGELFF. In DNA form, the CDR3 reads TGTGCTAGTGGTAGGGGAAACGCGAACACCGGGGAGCTGTTTTTT. V usage is TRBV12-5 and J usage is TRBJ2-2; tentative D call: TRBD1 (5 bases). The CDR3 has 15 amino acids. Germline values: CDR1 LGHNT, CDR2 FRNRAP. V was pared by 5 bases and J by 0 bases, with 10 bases between.

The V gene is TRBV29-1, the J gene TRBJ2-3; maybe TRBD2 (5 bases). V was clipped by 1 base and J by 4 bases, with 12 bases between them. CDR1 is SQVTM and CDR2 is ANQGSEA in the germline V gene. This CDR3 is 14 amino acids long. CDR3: CSVEGALAADTQYF. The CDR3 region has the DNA TGCAGCGTTGAAGGGGCCCTAGCCGCAGATACGCAGTATTTT.

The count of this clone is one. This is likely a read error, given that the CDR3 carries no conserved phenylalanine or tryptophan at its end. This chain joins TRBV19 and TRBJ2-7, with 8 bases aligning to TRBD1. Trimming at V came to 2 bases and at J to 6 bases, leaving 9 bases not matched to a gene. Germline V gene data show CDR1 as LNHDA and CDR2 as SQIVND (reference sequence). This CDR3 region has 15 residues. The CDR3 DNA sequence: TGTGCCAGTAGTATAACCCCGGACAGGGTGGGCGAGCAGTACCTC. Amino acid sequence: CASSITPDRVGEQYL.

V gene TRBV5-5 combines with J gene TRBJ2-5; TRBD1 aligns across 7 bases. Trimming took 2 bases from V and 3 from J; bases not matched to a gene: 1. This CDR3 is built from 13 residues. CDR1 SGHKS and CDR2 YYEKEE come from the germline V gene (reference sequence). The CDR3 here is CASSFGTEETQYF. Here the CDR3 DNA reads TGTGCCAGCAGCTTCGGGACAGAAGAGACCCAGTACTTC.

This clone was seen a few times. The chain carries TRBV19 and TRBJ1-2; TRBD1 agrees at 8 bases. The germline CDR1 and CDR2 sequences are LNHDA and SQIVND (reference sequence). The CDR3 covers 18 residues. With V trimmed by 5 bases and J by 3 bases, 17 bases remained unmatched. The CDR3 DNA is TGTGCCAGTAGTTCCCACTGGACAGGGAGGAAAGTAGACTATGGCTACACCTTC. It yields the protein CASSSHWTGRKVDYGYTF.

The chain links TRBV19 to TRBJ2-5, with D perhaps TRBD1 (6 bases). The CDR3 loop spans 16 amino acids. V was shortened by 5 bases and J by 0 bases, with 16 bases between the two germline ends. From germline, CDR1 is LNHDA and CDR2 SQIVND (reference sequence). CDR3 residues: CASSRWGRTDQETQYF. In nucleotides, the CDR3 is TGTGCCAGTAGTCGTTGGGGAAGGACAGACCAAGAGACCCAGTACTTC.

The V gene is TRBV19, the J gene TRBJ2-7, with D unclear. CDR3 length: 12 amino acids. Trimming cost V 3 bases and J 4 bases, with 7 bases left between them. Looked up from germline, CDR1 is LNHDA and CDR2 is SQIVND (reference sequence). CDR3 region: CASSMRGYEQYF. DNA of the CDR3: TGTGCCAGTAGTATGCGAGGTTACGAGCAGTACTTC. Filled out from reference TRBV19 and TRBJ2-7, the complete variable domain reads DGGITQSPKYLFRKEGQNVTLSCEQNLNHDAMYWYRQDPGQGLRLIYYSQIVNDFQKGDIAEGYSVSREKKESFPLTVTSAQKNPTAFYLCASSMRGYEQYFGPGTRLTVT.

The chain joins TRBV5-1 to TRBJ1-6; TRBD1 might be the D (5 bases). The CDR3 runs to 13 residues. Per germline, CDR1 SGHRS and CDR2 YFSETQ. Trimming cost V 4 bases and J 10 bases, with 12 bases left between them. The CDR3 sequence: CASSLDDSSPLHF. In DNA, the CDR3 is TGCGCCAGCAGCCTTGACGACAGCTCACCCCTCCACTTT. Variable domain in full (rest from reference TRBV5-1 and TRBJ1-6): KAGVTQTPRYLIKTRGQQVTLSCSPISGHRSVSWYQQTPGQGLQFLFEYFSETQRNKGNFPGRFSGRQFSNSRSEMNVSTLELGDSALYLCASSLDDSSPLHFGNGTRLTVT.